Listed below are T cell receptor beta chains from one sample, sequenced in a study of beta chain features in type 1 diabetes. TCRdb's table, derived via immunoSEQ multiplex PCR, lists solely in-frame clones and lacks some. The sample lists 310,000 or so clones; roughly 8% were seen once. Sequencing was carried out using central memory CD4+ T cells from blood. These receptors were taken from a woman under 30 in good health. Both conserved end residues are part of each CDR3. Fields, in order: clone size, J gene, D gene, V gene, CDR3 DNA, CDR3 protein. The D gene is left open where the match is weak. Rows may omit the clone size; those that give it use once, few, many or a size class.

>few|TRBJ1-2|-|TRBV6-5
TGTGCCAGCAGAACCGGGACTCAACAATACTATGGCTACACCTTC
CASRTGTQQYYGYTF
>-|TRBJ2-7|TRBD2|TRBV29-1
TGCAGCGTTACCGGGAGGAAGGGCTCCTACGAGCAGTACTTC
CSVTGRKGSYEQYF
>-|TRBJ2-3|-|TRBV28
TGTGCCAGCAGTTTAGGCAGACGCACAGATACGCAGTATTTT
CASSLGRRTDTQYF
>-|TRBJ2-7|TRBD1|TRBV11-1
TGTGCCAGCAGCTCCGACACAGGGGCCCGAGAGGACGAGCAGTACTTC
CASSSDTGAREDEQYF
>few|TRBJ1-4|-|TRBV6-1
TGTGCCAGCAGTGAGTCGTACACTGAAAAACTGTTTTTT
CASSESYTEKLFF
>-|TRBJ2-1|-|TRBV5-6
TGTGCCAGCAGCTTGCTGCGGGAGCAGTTCTTC
CASSLLREQFF
>few|TRBJ2-2|TRBD2|TRBV19
TGTGCCAGTAGTCGACTAGCGGGCCACACCGGGGAGCTGTTTTTT
CASSRLAGHTGELFF
>few|TRBJ1-2|TRBD1|TRBV28
TGTGCCAGCAGACCCGGACAGGCCATATATGGCTACACCTTC
CASRPGQAIYGYTF
>-|TRBJ2-5|TRBD1|TRBV5-4
TGTGCCAGCAGCCCGGACAGGGTACGGTTGCAGACCCAGTACTTC
CASSPDRVRLQTQYF
>-|TRBJ1-1|-|TRBV7-2
TGTGCCAGCAGCCCGGACATACTTTCCACTGAAGCTTTCTTT
CASSPDILSTEAFF
>many|TRBJ2-7|-|TRBV7-8
TGTGCCAGCAGCTTATCGATAGGGCCCTCCTACGAGCAGTACTTC
CASSLSIGPSYEQYF
>few|TRBJ2-1|TRBD2|TRBV29-1
TGCAGCGTTGGTCTAGCGGGAGGGAATGAGCAGTTCTTC
CSVGLAGGNEQFF
>many|TRBJ2-7|-|TRBV7-2
TGTGCCAGCAGCTCCCTAGGTGGCTCCACCTACGAGCAGTACTTC
CASSSLGGSTYEQYF
>-|TRBJ1-2|-|TRBV19
TGTGCCAGTAGTATAGAGTTGGGCGGCTACACCTTC
CASSIELGGYTF
>many|TRBJ2-3|-|TRBV7-2
TGTGCCAGCAGCTTCCAGGGAGGCACAGATACGCAGTATTTT
CASSFQGGTDTQYF
>-|TRBJ1-1|TRBD1|TRBV19
TGTGCCAGTAGCACCACAGGGGGAAACACTGAAGCTTTCTTT
CASSTTGGNTEAFF
>few|TRBJ2-1|TRBD1|TRBV18
TGTGCCAGCTCATGGACAGGGGGCAGGAATGAGCAGTTCTTC
CASSWTGGRNEQFF
>-|TRBJ2-7|-|TRBV7-2
TGTGCCAGCAGCCGGACAGCATCCGGGACTGGGGCCTACGAGCAGTACTTC
CASSRTASGTGAYEQYF
>few|TRBJ1-2|-|TRBV7-2
TGTGCCATCACAACAGGGCGGGGGGCCTTCTATGGCTACACCTTC
CAITTGRGAFYGYTF
>many|TRBJ1-2|TRBD1|TRBV18
TGTGCCAGCTCACCCGGACAGGACAGCTATGGCTACACCTTC
CASSPGQDSYGYTF
>-|TRBJ2-1|-|TRBV7-2
TGTGCCAGCAGCCCACGAGTAGGCTCCCACAATGAGCAGTTCTTC
CASSPRVGSHNEQFF
>-|TRBJ2-2|-|TRBV5-1
TGCGCCAGCAGCTTGGAAGGGGTGAACACCGGGGAGCTGTTTTTT
CASSLEGVNTGELFF
>-|TRBJ2-7|-|TRBV10-3
TGTGCCATCAGTGAGAGGGCAGACGAGCAGTACTTC
CAISERADEQYF
>few|TRBJ2-1|-|TRBV28
TGTGCCAGCAGTTTAATGATGATGTATGAGCAGTTCTTC
CASSLMMMYEQFF
>-|TRBJ2-2|-|TRBV6-5
TGTGCCAGCAGCCAGAATCTAGGTGGCACCGGGGAGCTGTTTTTT
CASSQNLGGTGELFF
>-|TRBJ2-7|-|TRBV27
TGTGCCAGCAGTTCGCGCACACCTCCGGGAGCCTACGAGCAGTACTTC
CASSSRTPPGAYEQYF
>-|TRBJ1-1|TRBD1|TRBV28
TGTGCCAGCAGTCTAACGGGACAGGTGAACACTGAAGCTTTCTTT
CASSLTGQVNTEAFF
>-|TRBJ2-3|-|TRBV2
TGTGCCAGCAAAGCCTTGGGGGGACCTAGCACAGATACGCAGTATTTT
CASKALGGPSTDTQYF
>few|TRBJ1-2|-|TRBV29-1
TGCAGCGTTGAAGTCGGGCGGGCCGGACCTAGTGGCTACACCTTC
CSVEVGRAGPSGYTF
>-|TRBJ2-1|-|TRBV7-2
TGTGCCAGCAGCTTCACAGGGTACAATGAGCAGTTCTTC
CASSFTGYNEQFF
>-|TRBJ1-2|-|TRBV29-1
TGCAGCGTTGTTGCCGGGCCGGTGGGCTACACCTTC
CSVVAGPVGYTF
>few|TRBJ2-7|TRBD1|TRBV29-1
TGCAGCGTGGAAAAAGGACAGGGGAGCCTCTACGAGCAGTACTTC
CSVEKGQGSLYEQYF
>few|TRBJ1-2|TRBD1|TRBV18
TGTGCCAGCTCACCCGTACGACAGGGTGATGGCTACACCTTC
CASSPVRQGDGYTF
>few|TRBJ2-7|-|TRBV25-1
TGTGCCAGCAGTGAATTCTGGGGCTTAGGAGAGCAGTACTTC
CASSEFWGLGEQYF
>few|TRBJ2-4|TRBD2|TRBV28
TGTGCCAGCAGATTTAGCGGGAGTATCAACATTCAGTACTTC
CASRFSGSINIQYF
>-|TRBJ1-2|TRBD1|TRBV5-1
TGCGCCAGCAGCCCGGTGGCCGGGACAGGAGACTATGGCTACACCTTC
CASSPVAGTGDYGYTF
>few|TRBJ2-1|TRBD2|TRBV7-9
TGTGCCAGCAGCTTAATAAAGCGGGGGTACAATGAGCAGTTCTTC
CASSLIKRGYNEQFF
>-|TRBJ1-1|-|TRBV28
TGTGCCAGCAGACCAACAGGACAGATTAAAGCTTTCTTT
CASRPTGQIKAFF
>once|TRBJ2-2|TRBD2|TRBV5-1
TGCGCCAGCAGCTACACCGGGACTAGCGGGAGGGCAGGCGGGGAGCTGTTTTTT
CASSYTGTSGRAGGELFF
>few|TRBJ2-3|-|TRBV5-6
TGTGCCAGCAGCTTGTTCAGGAGTACAGATACGCAGTATTTT
CASSLFRSTDTQYF
>-|TRBJ2-1|TRBD2|TRBV28
TGTGCCAGCAGTCGACGGACTAGCGGGATAAGTTTCAATGAGCAGTTCTTC
CASSRRTSGISFNEQFF
>few|TRBJ2-5|-|TRBV9
TGTGCCAGCAGCGTAGGGCTGAGTATCGAGACCCAGTACTTC
CASSVGLSIETQYF
>-|TRBJ1-1|-|TRBV9
TGTGCCAGCAGCGTAGCCCCAGGGATGGCCACTGAAGCTTTCTTT
CASSVAPGMATEAFF
>few|TRBJ2-7|TRBD1|TRBV11-2
TGTGCCAGCAGCTTTCCCTCCGGGACAGGGTCCCACGAGCAGTACTTC
CASSFPSGTGSHEQYF
>-|TRBJ1-4|TRBD1|TRBV7-9
TGTGCCAGCAGCTTAGCGCCTCCGGGACAGGGTAATGAAAAACTGTTTTTT
CASSLAPPGQGNEKLFF
>few|TRBJ1-2|-|TRBV5-4
TGTGCCAGCAGCTTGAGGTTAAGGGACCACTATGGCTACACCTTC
CASSLRLRDHYGYTF
>few|TRBJ1-2|-|TRBV28
TGTGCCAGCAGTTTACCCAGGGACTATGGCTACACCTTC
CASSLPRDYGYTF
>few|TRBJ1-1|-|TRBV29-1
TGCAGCGTTGAATTAACAGCGCGAGGTGAGGCTTTCTTT
CSVELTARGEAFF
>-|TRBJ2-1|-|TRBV4-3
TGCGCCAGCAGCCAAGAACCCCAGGGTACTGGGGGCTACAATGAGCAGTTCTTC
CASSQEPQGTGGYNEQFF
>-|TRBJ2-2|-|TRBV6-1
TGTGCCAGCAGTGACCGTAACACCGGGGAGCTGTTTTTT
CASSDRNTGELFF
>many|TRBJ2-5|TRBD2|TRBV11-2
TGTGCCAGCAGGCGGACTAGGGAGACCCAGTACTTC
CASRRTRETQYF
>-|TRBJ2-5|-|TRBV2
TGTGCCAGCAGTCCGGAACAGGGACAAGGAGGGACCCAGTACTTC
CASSPEQGQGGTQYF
>-|TRBJ1-6|-|TRBV11-2
TGTGCCAGCAGCCTCCAGGGGAACGAATCACCCCTCCACTTT
CASSLQGNESPLHF
>few|TRBJ2-5|-|TRBV5-6
TGTGCCAGCAGCTTGCTAGGGTTTCAAGAGACCCAGTACTTC
CASSLLGFQETQYF
>-|TRBJ2-6|-|TRBV14
TGTGCCAGCAGCCAAGTAAGAATAGCTGGGGCCAACGTCCTGACTTTC
CASSQVRIAGANVLTF
>-|TRBJ1-2|-|TRBV18
TGTGCCAGCTCACCCGAGAGCTATGGCTACACCTTC
CASSPESYGYTF
>-|TRBJ2-7|-|TRBV9
TGTGCCAGCAGCGTACAGGGGACGGGCGAGCAGTACTTC
CASSVQGTGEQYF